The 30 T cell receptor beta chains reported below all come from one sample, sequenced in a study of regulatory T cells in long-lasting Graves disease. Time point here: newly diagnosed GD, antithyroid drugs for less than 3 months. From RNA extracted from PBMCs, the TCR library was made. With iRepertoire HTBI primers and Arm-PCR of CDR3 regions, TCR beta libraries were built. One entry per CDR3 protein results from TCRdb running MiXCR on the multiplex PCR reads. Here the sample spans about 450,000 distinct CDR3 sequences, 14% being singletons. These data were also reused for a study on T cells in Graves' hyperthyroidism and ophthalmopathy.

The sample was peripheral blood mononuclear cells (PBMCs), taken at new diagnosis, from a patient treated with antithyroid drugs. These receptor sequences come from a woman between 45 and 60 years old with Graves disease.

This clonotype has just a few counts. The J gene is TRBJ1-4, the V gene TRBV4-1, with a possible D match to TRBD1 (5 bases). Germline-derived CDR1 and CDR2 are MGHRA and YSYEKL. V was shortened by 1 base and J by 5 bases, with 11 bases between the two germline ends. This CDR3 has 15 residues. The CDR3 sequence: CASSQVGAANEKLFF. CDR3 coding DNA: TGCGCCAGCAGCCAAGTTGGGGCAGCGAATGAAAAACTGTTTTTT.

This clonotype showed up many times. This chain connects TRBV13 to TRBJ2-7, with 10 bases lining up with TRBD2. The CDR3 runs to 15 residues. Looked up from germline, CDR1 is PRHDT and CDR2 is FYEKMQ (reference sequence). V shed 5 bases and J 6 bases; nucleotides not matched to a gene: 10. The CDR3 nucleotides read TGTGCCAGCAGCCCCAATCTAGCGGGGGAAATCGAGCAGTACTTC. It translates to CASSPNLAGEIEQYF. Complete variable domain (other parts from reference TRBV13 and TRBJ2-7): AAGVIQSPRHLIKEKRETATLKCYPIPRHDTVYWYQQGPGQDPQFLISFYEKMQSDKGSIPDRFSAQQFSDYHSELNMSSLELGDSALYFCASSPNLAGEIEQYFGPGTRLTVT.

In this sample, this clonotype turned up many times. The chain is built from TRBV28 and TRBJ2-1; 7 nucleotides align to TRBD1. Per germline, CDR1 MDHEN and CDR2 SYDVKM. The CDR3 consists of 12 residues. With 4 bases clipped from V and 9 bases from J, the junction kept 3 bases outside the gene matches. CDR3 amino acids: CASSSTGLEQFF. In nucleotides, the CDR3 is TGTGCCAGCAGTTCGACAGGGCTTGAGCAGTTCTTC.

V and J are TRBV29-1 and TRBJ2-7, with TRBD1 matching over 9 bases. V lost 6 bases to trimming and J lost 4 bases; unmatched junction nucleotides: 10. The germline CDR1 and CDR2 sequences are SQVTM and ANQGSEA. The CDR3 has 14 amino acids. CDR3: CSVGGQGEWYEQYF. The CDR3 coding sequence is TGCAGCGTAGGGGGACAGGGTGAGTGGTACGAGCAGTACTTC.

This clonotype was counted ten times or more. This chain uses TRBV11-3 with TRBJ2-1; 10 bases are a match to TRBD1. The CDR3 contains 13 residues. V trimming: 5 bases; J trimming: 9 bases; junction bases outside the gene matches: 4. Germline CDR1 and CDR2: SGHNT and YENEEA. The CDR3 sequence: CASSRTGGPEQFF. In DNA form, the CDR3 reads TGTGCCAGCAGCCGGACAGGGGGACCTGAGCAGTTCTTC.

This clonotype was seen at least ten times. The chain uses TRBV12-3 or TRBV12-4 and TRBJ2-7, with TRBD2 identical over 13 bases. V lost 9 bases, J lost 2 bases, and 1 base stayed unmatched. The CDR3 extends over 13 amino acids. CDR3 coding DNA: TGTGCCAGTACTAGCGGGAGGGCCTACGAGCAGTACTTC. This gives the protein CASTSGRAYEQYF.

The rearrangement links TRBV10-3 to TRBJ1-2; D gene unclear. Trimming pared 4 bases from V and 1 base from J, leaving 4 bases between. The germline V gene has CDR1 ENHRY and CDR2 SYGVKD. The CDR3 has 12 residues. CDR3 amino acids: CAISGDNYGYTF. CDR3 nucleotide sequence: TGTGCCATCAGTGGTGATAACTATGGCTACACCTTC.

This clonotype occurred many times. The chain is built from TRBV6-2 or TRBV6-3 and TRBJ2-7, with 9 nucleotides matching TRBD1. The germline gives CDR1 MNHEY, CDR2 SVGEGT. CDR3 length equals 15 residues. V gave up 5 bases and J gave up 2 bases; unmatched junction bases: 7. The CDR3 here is CASSPGQGIAYEQYF. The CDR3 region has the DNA TGTGCCAGCAGTCCAGGACAGGGGATCGCCTACGAGCAGTACTTC.

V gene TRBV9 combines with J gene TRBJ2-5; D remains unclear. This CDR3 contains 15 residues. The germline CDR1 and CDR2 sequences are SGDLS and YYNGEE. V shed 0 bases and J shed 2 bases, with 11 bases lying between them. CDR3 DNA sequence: TGTGCCAGCAGCGTAGACCGGTTGGAGCAAGAGACCCAGTACTTC. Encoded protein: CASSVDRLEQETQYF.

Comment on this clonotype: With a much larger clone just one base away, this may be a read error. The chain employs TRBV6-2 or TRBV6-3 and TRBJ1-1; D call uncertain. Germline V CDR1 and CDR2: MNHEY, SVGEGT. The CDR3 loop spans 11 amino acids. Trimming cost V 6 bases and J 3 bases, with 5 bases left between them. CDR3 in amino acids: CASRDYTEAFF. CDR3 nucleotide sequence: TGTGCCAGCAGGGACTACACTGAAGCTTTCTTT.

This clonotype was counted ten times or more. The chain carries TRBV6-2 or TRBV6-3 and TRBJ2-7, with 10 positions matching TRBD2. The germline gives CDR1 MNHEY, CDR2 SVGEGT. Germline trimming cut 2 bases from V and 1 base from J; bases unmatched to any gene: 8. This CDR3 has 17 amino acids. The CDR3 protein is CASSYLKREGLSYEQYF. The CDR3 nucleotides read TGTGCCAGCAGTTACCTCAAGCGGGAGGGACTATCCTACGAGCAGTACTTC.

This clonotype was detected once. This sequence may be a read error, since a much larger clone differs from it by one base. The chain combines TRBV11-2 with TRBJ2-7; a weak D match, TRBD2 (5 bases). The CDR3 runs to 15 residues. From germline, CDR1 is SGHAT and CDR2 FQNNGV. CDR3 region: CVSSLNRDSSYEQYF. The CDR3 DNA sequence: TGTGTCAGCAGCTTAAATCGGGATAGCTCCTACGAGCAGTACTTC.

The CDR3 coding sequence is TGCAGTGCTAGAATCCTGGGGACAGCAACCTACGAGCAGTACTTC. Residues: CSARILGTATYEQYF. V is TRBV20-1 and J is TRBJ2-7; 7 nucleotides line up with TRBD1. The CDR3 sequence is 15 residues long. Germline CDR1 DFQATT, CDR2 SNEGSKA (reference sequence). The V gene end was trimmed by 2 bases and the J gene end by 2 bases; junction bases not matched to a gene: 9.

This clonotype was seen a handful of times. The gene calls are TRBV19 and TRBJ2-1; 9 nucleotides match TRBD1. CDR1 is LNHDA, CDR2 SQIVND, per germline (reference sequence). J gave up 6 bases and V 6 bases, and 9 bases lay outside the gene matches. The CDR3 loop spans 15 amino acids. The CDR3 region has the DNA TGTGCCAGTAGCTTTGGGACAGGGCCGGGCAATGAGCAGTTCTTC. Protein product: CASSFGTGPGNEQFF.

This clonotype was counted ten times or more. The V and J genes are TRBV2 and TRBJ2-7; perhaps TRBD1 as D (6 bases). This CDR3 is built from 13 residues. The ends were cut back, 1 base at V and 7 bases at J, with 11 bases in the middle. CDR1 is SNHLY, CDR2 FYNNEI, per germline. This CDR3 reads CASSEEQGWEQYF. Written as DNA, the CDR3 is TGTGCCAGCAGTGAAGAACAGGGTTGGGAGCAGTACTTC.

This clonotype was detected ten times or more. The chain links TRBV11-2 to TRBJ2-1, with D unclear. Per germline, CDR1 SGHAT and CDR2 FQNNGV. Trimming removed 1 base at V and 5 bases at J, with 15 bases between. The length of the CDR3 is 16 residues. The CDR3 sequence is CASSLGGSPGHNEQFF. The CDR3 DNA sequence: TGTGCCAGCAGCTTAGGCGGCAGCCCTGGGCACAATGAGCAGTTCTTC.

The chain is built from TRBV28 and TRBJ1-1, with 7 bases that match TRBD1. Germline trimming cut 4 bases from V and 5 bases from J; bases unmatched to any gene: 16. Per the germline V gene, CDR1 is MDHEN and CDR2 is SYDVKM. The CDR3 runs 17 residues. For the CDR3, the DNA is TGTGCCAGCAGTTCACAAAGAGACAGGGTGATGAGGACTGAAGCTTTCTTT. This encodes CASSSQRDRVMRTEAFF.

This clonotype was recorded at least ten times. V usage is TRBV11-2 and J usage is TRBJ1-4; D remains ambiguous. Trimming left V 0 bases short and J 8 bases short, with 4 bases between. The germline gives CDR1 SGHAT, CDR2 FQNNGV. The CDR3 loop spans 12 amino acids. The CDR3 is CASSLEAEKLFF. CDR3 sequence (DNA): TGTGCCAGCAGCTTAGAGGCGGAAAAACTGTTTTTT.

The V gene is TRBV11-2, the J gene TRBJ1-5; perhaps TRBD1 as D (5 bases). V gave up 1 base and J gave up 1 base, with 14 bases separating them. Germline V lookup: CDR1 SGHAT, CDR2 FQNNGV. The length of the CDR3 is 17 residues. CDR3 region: CASSLANLRVSNQPQHF. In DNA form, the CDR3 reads TGTGCCAGCAGCTTAGCTAACCTCAGGGTAAGCAATCAGCCCCAGCATTTT.

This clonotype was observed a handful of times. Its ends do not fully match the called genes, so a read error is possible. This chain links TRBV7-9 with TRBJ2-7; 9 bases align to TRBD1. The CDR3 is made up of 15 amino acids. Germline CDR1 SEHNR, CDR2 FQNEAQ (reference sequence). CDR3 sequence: CASSSTGTGNYEQCF. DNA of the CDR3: TGTGCCAGCAGCTCCACCGGGACAGGGAACTACGAGCAGTGCTTC. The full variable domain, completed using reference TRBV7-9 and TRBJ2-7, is DTGVSQNPRHKITKRGQNVTFRCDPISEHNRLYWYRQTLGQGPEFLTYFQNEAQLEKSRLLSDRFSAERPKGSFSTLEIQRTEQGDSAMYLCASSSTGTGNYEQCFGPGTRLTVT.

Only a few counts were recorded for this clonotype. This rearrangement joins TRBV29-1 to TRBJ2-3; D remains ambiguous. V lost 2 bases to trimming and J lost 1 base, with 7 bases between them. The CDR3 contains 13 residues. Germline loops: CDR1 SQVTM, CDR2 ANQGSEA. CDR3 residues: CSVEPPRTDTQYF. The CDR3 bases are TGCAGCGTTGAACCCCCCCGCACAGATACGCAGTATTTT.

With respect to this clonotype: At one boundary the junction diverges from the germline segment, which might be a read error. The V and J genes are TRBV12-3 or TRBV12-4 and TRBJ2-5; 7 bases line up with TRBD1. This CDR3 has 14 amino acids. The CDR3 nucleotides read TGTGCCAGCTGTTTCACAGGGGCCCAAGAGACCCAGTACTTC. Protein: CASCFTGAQETQYF.

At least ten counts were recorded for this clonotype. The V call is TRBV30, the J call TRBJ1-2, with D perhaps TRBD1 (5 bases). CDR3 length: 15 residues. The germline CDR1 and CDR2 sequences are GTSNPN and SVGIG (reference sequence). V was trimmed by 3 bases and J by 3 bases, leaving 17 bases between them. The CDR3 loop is CAWRTRGADDYGYTF. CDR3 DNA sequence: TGTGCCTGGAGGACTCGAGGGGCAGACGACTATGGCTACACCTTC.

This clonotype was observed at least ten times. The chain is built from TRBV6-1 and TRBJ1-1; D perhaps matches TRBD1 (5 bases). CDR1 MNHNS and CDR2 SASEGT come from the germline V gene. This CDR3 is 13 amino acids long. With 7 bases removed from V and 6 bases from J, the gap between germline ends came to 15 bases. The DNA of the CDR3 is TGTGCCAGCACCCCGACAGAACCGCCTGAAGCTTTCTTT. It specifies CASTPTEPPEAFF.

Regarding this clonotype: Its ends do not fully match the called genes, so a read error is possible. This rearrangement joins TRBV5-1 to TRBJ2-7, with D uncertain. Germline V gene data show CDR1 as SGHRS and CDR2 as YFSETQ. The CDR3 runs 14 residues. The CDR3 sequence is CASRSGAAQYEQCF. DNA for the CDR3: TGCGCCAGCCGATCTGGAGCAGCCCAATACGAGCAGTGCTTC.

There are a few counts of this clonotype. The CDR3: CASSLFGLAGSGEQFF. CDR3 nucleotides: TGTGCCAGCAGTTTATTCGGACTAGCGGGATCGGGTGAGCAGTTCTTC. The chain combines TRBV27 with TRBJ2-1; 12 nucleotides agree with TRBD2. CDR1 is MNHEY, CDR2 SMNVEV, per germline (reference sequence). The CDR3 covers 16 residues. V shed 1 base, J shed 9 bases, and the junction held 7 bases outside the gene matches.

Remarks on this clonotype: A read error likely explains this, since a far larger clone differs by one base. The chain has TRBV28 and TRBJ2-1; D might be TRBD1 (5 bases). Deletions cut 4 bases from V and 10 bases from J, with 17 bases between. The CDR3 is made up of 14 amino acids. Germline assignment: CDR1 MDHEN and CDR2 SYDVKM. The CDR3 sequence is CASSSWTRSGEQFF. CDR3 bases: TGTGCCAGCAGTTCCTGGACACGTTCAGGCGAGCAGTTCTTC.

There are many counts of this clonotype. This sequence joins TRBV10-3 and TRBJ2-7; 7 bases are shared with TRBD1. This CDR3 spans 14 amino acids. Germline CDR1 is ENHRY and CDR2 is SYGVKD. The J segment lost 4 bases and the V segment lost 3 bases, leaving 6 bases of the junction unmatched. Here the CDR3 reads CAISDKGAGYEQYF. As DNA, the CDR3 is TGTGCCATCAGTGACAAGGGGGCGGGTTACGAGCAGTACTTC.

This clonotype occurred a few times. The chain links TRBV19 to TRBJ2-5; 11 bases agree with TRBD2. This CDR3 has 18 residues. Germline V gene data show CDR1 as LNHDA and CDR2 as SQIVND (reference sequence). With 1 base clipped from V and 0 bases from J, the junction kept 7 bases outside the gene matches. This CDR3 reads CASSIVRGTSGNQETQYF. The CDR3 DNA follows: TGTGCCAGTAGTATAGTTAGGGGGACTAGCGGAAACCAAGAGACCCAGTACTTC.

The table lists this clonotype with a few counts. CDR3 amino acids: CASSRAGGYNEQFF. The CDR3 DNA sequence: TGTGCCAGCAGCCGTGCAGGGGGGTACAATGAGCAGTTCTTC. The chain joins TRBV3-1 to TRBJ2-1, with D possibly matching TRBD1 (7 bases). The CDR3 extends over 14 amino acids. V lost 4 bases, J lost 4 bases, and 11 bases lay in between. Germline-derived CDR1 and CDR2 are LGHDT and YNNKEL (reference sequence).